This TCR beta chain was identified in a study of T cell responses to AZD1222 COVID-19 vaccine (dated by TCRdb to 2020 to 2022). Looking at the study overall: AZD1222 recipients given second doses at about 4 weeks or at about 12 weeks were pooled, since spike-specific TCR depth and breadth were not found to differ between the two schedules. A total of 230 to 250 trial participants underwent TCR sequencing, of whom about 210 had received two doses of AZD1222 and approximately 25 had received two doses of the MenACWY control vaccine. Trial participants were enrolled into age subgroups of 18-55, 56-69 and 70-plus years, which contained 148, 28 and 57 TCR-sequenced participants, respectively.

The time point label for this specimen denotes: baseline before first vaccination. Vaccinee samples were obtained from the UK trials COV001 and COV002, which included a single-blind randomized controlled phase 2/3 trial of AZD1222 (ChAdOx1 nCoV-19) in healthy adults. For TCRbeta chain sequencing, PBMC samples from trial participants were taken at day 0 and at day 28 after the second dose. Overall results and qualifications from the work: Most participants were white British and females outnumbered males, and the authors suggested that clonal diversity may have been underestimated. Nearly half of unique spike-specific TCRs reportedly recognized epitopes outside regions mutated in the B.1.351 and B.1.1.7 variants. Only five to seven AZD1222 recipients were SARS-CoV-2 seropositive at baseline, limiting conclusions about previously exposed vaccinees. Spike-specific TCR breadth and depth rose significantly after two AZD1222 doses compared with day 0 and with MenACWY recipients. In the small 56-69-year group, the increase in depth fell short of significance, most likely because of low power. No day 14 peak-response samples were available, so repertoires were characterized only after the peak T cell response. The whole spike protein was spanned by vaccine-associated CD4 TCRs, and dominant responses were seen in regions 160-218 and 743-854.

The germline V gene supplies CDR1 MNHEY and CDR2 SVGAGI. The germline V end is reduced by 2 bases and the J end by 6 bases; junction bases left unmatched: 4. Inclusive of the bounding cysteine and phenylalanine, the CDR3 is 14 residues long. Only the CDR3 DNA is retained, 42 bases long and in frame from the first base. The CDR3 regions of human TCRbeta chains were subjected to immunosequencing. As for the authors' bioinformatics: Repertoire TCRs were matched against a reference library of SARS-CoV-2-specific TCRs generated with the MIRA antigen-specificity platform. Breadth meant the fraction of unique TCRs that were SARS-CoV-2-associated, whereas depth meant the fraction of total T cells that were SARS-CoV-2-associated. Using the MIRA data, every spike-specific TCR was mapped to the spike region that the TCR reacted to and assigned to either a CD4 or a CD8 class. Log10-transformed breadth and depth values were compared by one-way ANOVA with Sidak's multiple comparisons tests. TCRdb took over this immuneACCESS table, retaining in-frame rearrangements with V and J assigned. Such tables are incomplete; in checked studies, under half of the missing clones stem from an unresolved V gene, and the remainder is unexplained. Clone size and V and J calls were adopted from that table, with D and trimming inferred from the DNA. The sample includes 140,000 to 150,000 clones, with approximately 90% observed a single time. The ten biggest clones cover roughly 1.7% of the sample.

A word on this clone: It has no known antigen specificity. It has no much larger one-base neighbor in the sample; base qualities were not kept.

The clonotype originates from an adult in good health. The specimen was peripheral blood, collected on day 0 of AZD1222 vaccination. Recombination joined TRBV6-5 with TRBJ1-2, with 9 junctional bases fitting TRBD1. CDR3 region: CASSYTGGADGYTF. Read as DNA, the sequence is TGTGCCAGCAGTTACACAGGGGGCGCGGATGGCTACACCTTC.